This TCR beta chain was captured by sequencing in a study of T cell responses to AZD1222 COVID-19 vaccine. About the research overall: Pooling covered second doses at about 4 or about 12 weeks.

Libraries were prepared by immunoSEQ multiplex PCR; TCRdb keeps only in-frame clonotypes and omits some of them. The sample contains some 96,000 clones, roughly nine tenths of which appear only once. Points on this clone: Its target is unknown.

Germline trimming cut 3 bases from V and 0 bases from J; bases unmatched to any gene: 1. CDR3 size: 15 residues. Per germline, CDR1 KGHSH and CDR2 LQKENI. Overall study findings and caveats: Baseline seropositives among AZD1222 recipients totaled only 5 to 7. In a largely white British group with more females than males, clonal diversity was possibly underestimated. Targeting of unmutated variant regions was reportedly seen in nearly half of spike-specific TCRs.

The rearrangement joins TRBV18 to TRBJ2-7; TRBD2 matches at 11 bases. This receptor was taken from an adult in good health. This material consisted of peripheral blood, taken on day 0 of AZD1222 vaccination. The CDR3 bases are TGTGCCAGCTCACCCACTAGCGGGAGCTCCTACGAGCAGTACTTC. Protein sequence: CASSPTSGSSYEQYF.